The T cell receptor (beta chain) described here comes from a study of brain T cells in children with intractable seizures (dated by TCRdb to the early 2020s). Looking at the study overall: A NanoString immunology panel was first used to screen resected brain tissue from around 55 pediatric epilepsy surgery cases for immune gene transcripts. About 70% of the 12 selected surgery cases also had pre-surgery blood sequenced, which left four cases with brain tissue only. Paper-wide results and their limitations: Viral specificity was inferred only from CDR3 sequence similarity, and patients' HCMV serostatus was unknown. Sequencing depth differed between pre- and post-surgery blood, so clones missing from the pre-surgery sample may reflect undersampling.

At the junction V is shortened by 5 bases and J by 6 bases, with 8 bases in between. The CDR3 sequence holds 12 residues, the cysteine and phenylalanine included. Just the 36-base CDR3 DNA is kept, in frame starting at base 1. As encoded in the germline V gene, CDR1 is SGHTA while CDR2 is FQGNSA. Explained via the paper, the time point label denotes: resected brain tissue, or blood drawn just prior to surgery. The surgery cases that showed the highest brain T cell transcript signatures were chosen for TCR beta chain sequencing of brain tissue, and of blood when it was available. Prior to surgery, the patients had been treated with at least one anti-epileptic drug. The TCR-sequenced patients were children whose drug-resistant epilepsy was caused by tuberous sclerosis complex, focal cortical dysplasia, Rasmussen encephalitis or hemimegalencephaly. Bulk genomic DNA was extracted from unsorted brain tissue and whole blood with the Monarch genomic DNA purification kit.

A remark on this clone: No cognate antigen has been identified for it. Base qualities are missing; no much larger clone stands one base away.

The immunoSEQ assay was applied to genomic DNA to generate the TCR beta chain sequences. Per the authors' processing: CDR3 sequences not starting with the conserved framework cysteine at position 104 were manually removed. To get clonality, the normalized Shannon's Diversity Index was subtracted from one, giving values from 0 (maximal diversity) to 1 (oligoclonal). Chi-squared comparison-of-proportions tests were used to check whether the frequency of the same CDR3 differed between samples, for example brain versus blood. Public clonotypes were found by searching immuneACCESS, and the VDJdb browser was used to assess similarity to known antiviral clonotypes. This is the immuneACCESS table as TCRdb keeps it, with only in-frame sequences that have V and J called. A part of the clones is gone; compared with another copy, unresolved V genes explain less than half, and the rest is unexplained. D and trimming come from the DNA, and the V and J calls and clone size come from that table. The sample records fewer than 85,000 clones, about 92% of which are singletons. The ten largest clones capture 1.5% of the sample.

The sequence is built from TRBV7-2 and TRBJ1-5; the D gene is unclear. The material was peripheral blood, obtained at surgery. The TCR was taken from a boy under three years old with tuberous sclerosis and intractable seizures. The DNA sequence follows: TGTGCCAGCAGCCAGATCCGTCAGCCCCAGCATTTT. It is translated as CASSQIRQPQHF. Here the CDR3 is joined to the reference TRBV7-2 and TRBJ1-5 genes, and the full variable domain is: GAGVSQSPSNKVTEKGKDVELRCDPISGHTALYWYRQSLGQGLEFLIYFQGNSAPDKSGLPSDRFSAERTGGSVSTLTIQRTQQEDSAVYLCASSQIRQPQHFGDGTRLSIL.